This T cell receptor (beta chain) is drawn from a study of T cell repertoires in cytomegalovirus infection. Study-wide background: HLA-B-restricted CMV epitopes that are well studied were used alongside recently identified HLA-C-restricted ones. TCR beta signatures that were public indicated CMV infection and matching HLA type. Broader study findings: Within the response measured ex vivo, HLA-C-restricted CMV-specific TCR beta clonotypes were dominant. The study identified carriers of CMV plus the relevant HLA from cumulative public TCR beta family frequency.

Germline V gives CDR1 MNHEY, CDR2 SMNVEV (reference sequence). The ends were cut back, 2 bases at V and 5 bases at J, with 8 bases in the middle. The CDR3 length is 13 residues. MiXCR, applied by TCRdb to the reads, yields one record per CDR3 protein. Seen here are about a million distinct CDR3 sequences, about 33% observed once, and the top ten hold over 10%. For this clonotype: Its antigen is still unknown.

Sequencing used cultured CD8+ T cells from PBMCs, obtained from culture after CMV antigen stimulation. This TCR was sampled from a human donor in good health (CMV status not recorded). Some clones in this sample may be carry-over from other donors' samples. The chain uses TRBV27 and TRBJ2-3; unclear D gene. The CDR3 reads CASSLTRRDTQYF. In DNA form, the CDR3 reads TGTGCCAGCAGTTTAACCCGGCGAGATACGCAGTATTTT.